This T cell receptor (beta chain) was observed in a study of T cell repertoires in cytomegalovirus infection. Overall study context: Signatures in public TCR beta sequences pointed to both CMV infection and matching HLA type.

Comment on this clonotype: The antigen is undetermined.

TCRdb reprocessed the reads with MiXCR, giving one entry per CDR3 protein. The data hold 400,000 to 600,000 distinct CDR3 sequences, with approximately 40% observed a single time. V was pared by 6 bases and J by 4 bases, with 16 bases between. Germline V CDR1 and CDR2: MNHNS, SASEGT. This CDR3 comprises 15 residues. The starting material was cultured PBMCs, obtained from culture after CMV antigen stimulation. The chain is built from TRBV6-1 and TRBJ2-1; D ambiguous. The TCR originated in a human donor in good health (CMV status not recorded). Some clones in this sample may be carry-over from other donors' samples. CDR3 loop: CASSPLCGLYNEQFF. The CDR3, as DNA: TGTGCCAGCAGCCCCCTTTGCGGCCTTTACAATGAGCAGTTCTTC.